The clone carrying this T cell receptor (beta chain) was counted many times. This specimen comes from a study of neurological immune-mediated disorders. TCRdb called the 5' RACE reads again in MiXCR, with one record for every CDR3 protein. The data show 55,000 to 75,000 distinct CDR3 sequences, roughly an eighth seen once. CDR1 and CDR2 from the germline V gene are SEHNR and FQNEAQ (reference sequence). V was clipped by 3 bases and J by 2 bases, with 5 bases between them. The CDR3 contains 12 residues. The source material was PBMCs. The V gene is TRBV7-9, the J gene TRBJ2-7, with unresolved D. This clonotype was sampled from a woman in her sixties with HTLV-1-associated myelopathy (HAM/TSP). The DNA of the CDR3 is TGTGCCAGCAGCTTTTCGACCTACGAGCAGTACTTC. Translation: CASSFSTYEQYF.